This T cell receptor beta chain derives from a study of neoadjuvant nivolumab and ipilimumab in lung cancer. Across the whole study: The combination arm added day-1 ipilimumab 1 mg/kg to nivolumab 3 mg/kg on days 1, 15, 29.

The study, taken as a whole, reports: Compared with tumor-adjacent uninvolved lung, resected tumors showed greater richness and clonality. Blood richness before therapy tracked richness in tumors resected after neoadjuvant therapy. A small number of samples were TCR sequenced.

From germline, CDR1 is DFQATT and CDR2 SNEGSKA (reference sequence). This CDR3 spans 11 amino acids. V lost 6 bases to trimming and J lost 0 bases, with 6 bases between them. Profiled with immunoSEQ multiplex PCR; TCRdb holds only in-frame clones, not every one. The sample includes roughly 13,000 clones, around two thirds seen only once; the top ten take around 25%. In the case of this clone: The antigen is undetermined.

The receptor comes from an adult with non-small cell lung cancer. The sample in question was peripheral blood, obtained after neoadjuvant nivolumab, alone or with ipilimumab, at or shortly before surgery. The V call is TRBV20-1, the J call TRBJ2-7; D uncertain. The DNA for the CDR3 is TGCAGTGCGTACGCCTCCTACGAGCAGTACTTC. Translating it yields CSAYASYEQYF.